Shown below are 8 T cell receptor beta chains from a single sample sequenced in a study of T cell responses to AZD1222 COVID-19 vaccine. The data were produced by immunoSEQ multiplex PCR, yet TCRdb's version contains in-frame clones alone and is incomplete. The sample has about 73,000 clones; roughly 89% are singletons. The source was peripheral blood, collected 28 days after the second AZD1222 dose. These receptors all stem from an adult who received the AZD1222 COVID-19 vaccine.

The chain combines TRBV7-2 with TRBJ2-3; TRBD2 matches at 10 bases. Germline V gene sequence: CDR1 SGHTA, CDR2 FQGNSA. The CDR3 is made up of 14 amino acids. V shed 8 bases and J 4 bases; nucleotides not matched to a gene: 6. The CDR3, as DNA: TGTGCCAGCTCTAGCGGGAGCTTAGCAGATACGCAGTATTTT. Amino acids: CASSSGSLADTQYF.

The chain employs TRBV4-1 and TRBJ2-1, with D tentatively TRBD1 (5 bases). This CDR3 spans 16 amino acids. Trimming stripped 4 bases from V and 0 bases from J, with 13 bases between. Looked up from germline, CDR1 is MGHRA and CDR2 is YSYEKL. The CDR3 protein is CASSRQKTSSYNEQFF. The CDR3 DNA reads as TGCGCCAGCAGCCGACAGAAAACAAGCTCCTACAATGAGCAGTTCTTC.

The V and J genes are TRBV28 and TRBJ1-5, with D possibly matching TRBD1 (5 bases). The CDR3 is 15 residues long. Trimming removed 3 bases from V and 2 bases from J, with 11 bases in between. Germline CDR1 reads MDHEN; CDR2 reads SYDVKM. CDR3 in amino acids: CASSFGGGGNQPQHF. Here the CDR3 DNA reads TGTGCCAGCAGTTTTGGCGGGGGTGGCAATCAGCCCCAGCATTTT.

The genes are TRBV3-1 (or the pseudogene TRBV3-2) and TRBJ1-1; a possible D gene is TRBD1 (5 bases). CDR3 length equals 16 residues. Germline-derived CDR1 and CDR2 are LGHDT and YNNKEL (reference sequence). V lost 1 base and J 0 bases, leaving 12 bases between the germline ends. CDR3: CASSQGLGRMNTEAFF. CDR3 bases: TGTGCCAGCAGCCAAGGCTTGGGACGGATGAACACTGAAGCTTTCTTT.

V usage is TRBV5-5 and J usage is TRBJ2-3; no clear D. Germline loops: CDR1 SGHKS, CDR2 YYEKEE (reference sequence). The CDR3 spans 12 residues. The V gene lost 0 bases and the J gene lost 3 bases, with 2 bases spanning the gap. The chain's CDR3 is CASSLVTDTQYF. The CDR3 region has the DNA TGTGCCAGCAGCTTGGTAACAGATACGCAGTATTTT.

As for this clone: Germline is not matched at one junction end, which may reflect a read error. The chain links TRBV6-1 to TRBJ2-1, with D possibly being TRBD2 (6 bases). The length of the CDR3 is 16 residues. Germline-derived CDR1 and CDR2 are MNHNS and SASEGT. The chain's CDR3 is CASSEVPGTGNNGQFF. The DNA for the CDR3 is TGTGCCAGCAGTGAAGTGCCCGGGACTGGCAACAATGGGCAGTTCTTC.

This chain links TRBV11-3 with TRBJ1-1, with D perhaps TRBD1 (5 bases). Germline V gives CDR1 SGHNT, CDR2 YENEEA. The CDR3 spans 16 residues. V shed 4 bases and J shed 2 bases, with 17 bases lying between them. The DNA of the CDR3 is TGTGCCAGCAGCTGGGTATCAGGGCGGTCTAACACTGAAGCTTTCTTT. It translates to CASSWVSGRSNTEAFF.

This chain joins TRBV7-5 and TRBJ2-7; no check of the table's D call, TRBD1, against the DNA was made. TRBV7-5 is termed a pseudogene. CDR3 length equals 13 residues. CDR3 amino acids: CVRKTPLLYEQYF. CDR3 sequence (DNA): TGTGTCAGAAAAACACCGTTGCTCTACGAGCAGTACTTC.